This T cell receptor beta chain was obtained from a study of shared clonotypes between healthy human individuals. The naive CD8 subset, CD45RO-negative cells positively selected for CCR7, excluded terminally differentiated effector memory CD45RA+ cells. Looked up from germline, CDR1 is SGHNT and CDR2 is YENEEA. Trimming took off 5 bases at V and 12 bases at J, with 16 bases between the two ends. The length of the CDR3 is 12 residues. The assay was immunoSEQ multiplex PCR, and TCRdb's table has in-frame clones only and misses some. The sample yields fewer than 1 million clones, around 96% seen once. Concerning this clone itself: Its matching antigen is unknown.

Study observations and caveats: Researchers found naive subsets generally carried larger estimated richness than memory subsets.

The gene calls are TRBV11-3 and TRBJ1-2, with D maybe TRBD1 (5 bases). The sample taken for sequencing was naive CD8+ T cells sorted from blood. The TCR originated in a man aged 25-45 years in good health. This CDR3 is CASSTKGWWNTF. The CDR3 coding sequence is TGTGCCAGCAGCACCAAGGGGTGGTGGAACACCTTC.